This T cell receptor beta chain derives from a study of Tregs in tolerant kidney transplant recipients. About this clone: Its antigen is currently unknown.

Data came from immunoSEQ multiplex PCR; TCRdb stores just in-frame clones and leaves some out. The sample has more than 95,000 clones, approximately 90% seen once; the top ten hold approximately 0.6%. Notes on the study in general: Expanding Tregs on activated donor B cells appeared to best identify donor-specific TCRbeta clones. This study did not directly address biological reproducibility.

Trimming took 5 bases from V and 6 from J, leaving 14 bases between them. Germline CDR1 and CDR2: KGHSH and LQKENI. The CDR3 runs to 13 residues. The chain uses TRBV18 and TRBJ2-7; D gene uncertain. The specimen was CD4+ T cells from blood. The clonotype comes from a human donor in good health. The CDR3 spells CASSAGVSGEQYF. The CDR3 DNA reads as TGTGCCAGCTCAGCTGGGGTTTCAGGCGAGCAGTACTTC.